The clone carrying this T cell receptor (beta chain) was counted between two and nine times. Its target is not known. These data are taken from a study of vaccination and CD4 T cells after COVID-19. Study-level background: Cultures acting as controls obtained a CEFX pool, an HIV-1 Nef pool, or no peptide.

Per germline, CDR1 DFQATT and CDR2 SNEGSKA (reference sequence). V trimming: 3 bases; J trimming: 7 bases; junction bases outside the gene matches: 10. This CDR3 contains 15 residues. Oncomine TCR Beta short-read sequencing was applied to DNA from cultured CD4+ T cells. Genomic DNA extraction was carried out from cultured CD4+ T cells. One entry per CDR3 protein, called by TCRdb with MiXCR from the PCR reads. This table has under 11,000 distinct CDR3 sequences, around 28% appearing once. Treatment noted: roughly 10-day PBMC culture with coronavirus spike peptide pools or control peptides (ViraFEST assay). These CD4+ T cells came from an unexposed donor, sampled before the COVID-19 pandemic (2011-2018). Peptide pools at approximately 10 ug/ml, together with 7.5 to 10 IU/ml IL-2, were added to cultures of about 2 million PBMCs per well. Cells permitting, SARS-CoV-2 S/N served as probes for unexposed-donor CD4+ T cells, and four cold-coronavirus spikes did too.

Study outcomes and limitations: The median proportion of reactive clones detected only post-vaccination in convalescent patients was approximately 87%.

The chain carries TRBV20-1 and TRBJ2-1; 9 bases line up with TRBD2. This TCR was sampled from a human donor in good health. Sequencing was performed on CD4+ T cells from blood, cultured in vitro. CDR3 region: CSASRVSGRRNEQFF. Written as DNA, the CDR3 is TGCAGTGCTAGTAGGGTTAGCGGGAGAAGAAATGAGCAGTTCTTC.